These 7 T cell receptor beta chains originate from one sample sequenced in a study of blood T cell repertoires in COVID-19 (dated by TCRdb to 2019 to 2021). The library was obtained by the immunoSEQ multiplex PCR assay. This is the immuneACCESS table as TCRdb keeps it, with only in-frame sequences that have V and J called. A part of the clones is gone; compared with another copy, unresolved V genes explain less than half, and the rest is unexplained. This sample holds fewer than 450,000 clones; 85% to 90% were observed only once. Of the sample, 1.2% is held by the ten largest clones. The sequencing input was PBMCs or T cells enriched from blood (not recorded which). Receptors originate from a woman between 18 and 29 years old who had recovered from COVID-19.

This clone showed up just a few times. This rearrangement joins TRBV2 to TRBJ2-7, with TRBD1 matching over 10 bases. Trimming cost V 5 bases and J 2 bases; bases outside gene matches: 3. CDR1 and CDR2 from the germline V gene are SNHLY and FYNNEI. The length of the CDR3 is 14 residues. The CDR3 region has the DNA TGTGCCAGCAGTCCCGGGACAGGGGCCTACGAGCAGTACTTC. Protein sequence: CASSPGTGAYEQYF.

The CDR3 loop reads CASSQWTRDRGTSVSYEQYF. The DNA for the CDR3 is TGCGCCAGCAGCCAGTGGACCCGGGACAGGGGGACTAGCGTCTCCTACGAGCAGTACTTC. The chain links TRBV4-1 to TRBJ2-7; D possibly corresponds to TRBD1 (11 bases). Per the germline V gene, CDR1 is MGHRA and CDR2 is YSYEKL. V shed 3 bases and J shed 0 bases, with 27 bases lying between them. The CDR3 spans 20 residues.

The chain couples TRBV4-1 to TRBJ1-1; 8 bases are shared with TRBD1. Trimming at V came to 1 base and at J to 0 bases, leaving 1 base not matched to a gene. In germline, CDR1 is MGHRA, CDR2 YSYEKL. This CDR3 spans 15 amino acids. The CDR3, as DNA: TGCGCCAGCAGCCAAGCACAGGGGGTGAACACTGAAGCTTTCTTT. Amino acid sequence: CASSQAQGVNTEAFF.

The chain joins TRBV12-5 to TRBJ2-7; D is perhaps TRBD1 (5 bases). The CDR3 is 14 residues long. The germline V and J ends were trimmed by 0 bases and 4 bases, with 10 bases remaining between them. Germline-derived CDR1 and CDR2 are LGHNT and FRNRAP. The CDR3 loop is CASGLVTQVYEQYF. CDR3 bases: TGTGCTAGTGGTTTGGTAACACAGGTTTACGAGCAGTACTTC.

The gene calls are TRBV4-1 and TRBJ2-5, with D possibly being TRBD2 (6 bases). V was cut by 2 bases and J by 4 bases, with 8 bases left in between. This CDR3 is built from 13 residues. Germline CDR1 MGHRA, CDR2 YSYEKL. CDR3 DNA sequence: TGCGCCAGCAGCCAACAGGGAGGAGAGACCCAGTACTTC. Translating gives CASSQQGGETQYF.

The chain combines TRBV13 with TRBJ2-7; D gene ambiguous. CDR3 size: 12 residues. CDR1 and CDR2 from the germline V gene are PRHDT and FYEKMQ (reference sequence). Trimming removed 5 bases from V and 0 bases from J, with 5 bases in between. CDR3 sequence: CASSHSSYEQYF. The CDR3, as DNA: TGTGCCAGCAGCCACTCCTCCTACGAGCAGTACTTC.

The chain links TRBV5-1 to TRBJ1-1; 7 bases line up with TRBD1. There are 16 residues in the CDR3. V trimming: 5 bases; J trimming: 1 base; junction bases outside the gene matches: 11. The germline V gene has CDR1 SGHRS and CDR2 YFSETQ. CDR3 amino acids: CASSKKQGHGNTEAFF. For the CDR3, the DNA is TGCGCCAGCAGTAAGAAACAGGGGCATGGGAACACTGAAGCTTTCTTT.